This T cell receptor beta chain is from a study of T cell responses to AZD1222 COVID-19 vaccine (dated by TCRdb to 2020 to 2023). With regard to the full study: AZD1222 recipients given second doses at about 4 weeks or at about 12 weeks were pooled, since spike-specific TCR depth and breadth were not found to differ between the two schedules. A total of just over 230 trial participants underwent TCR sequencing, of whom about 200 received two doses of AZD1222 and 26 received two doses of the MenACWY control vaccine. Trial participants were enrolled by age into subgroups of 18-55, 56-69 and 70-plus years, and 148, 28 and 57 TCR-sequenced participants, respectively, were included in these subgroups. What the work shows at the level of the full study, not this receptor alone: Participants were mostly white British and included more females than males, and it was suggested by the authors that clonal diversity may have been underestimated. CD4 TCRs associated with the vaccine covered the entire spike protein, and the dominant responses were in regions 160-218 and 743-854. In the small 56-69-year group, the increase in depth fell short of significance, most likely because of low power. Only five to seven AZD1222 recipients were SARS-CoV-2 seropositive at baseline, limiting conclusions about previously exposed vaccinees. No day 14 peak-response samples were available, so repertoires were characterized only after the peak T cell response. A significant rise in spike-specific TCR breadth and depth was observed after two AZD1222 doses relative to day 0 and relative to MenACWY recipients. Nearly half of unique spike-specific TCRs reportedly recognized epitopes outside regions mutated in the B.1.351 and B.1.1.7 variants.

Explained via the paper, the time point label denotes: baseline before first vaccination. Samples from vaccinated people were obtained from the UK trials COV001 and COV002, which included a single-blind randomized controlled phase 2/3 trial of AZD1222 (ChAdOx1 nCoV-19) in healthy adults. For TCRbeta chain sequencing, PBMC samples were collected from trial participants at day 0 and at day 28 after the second dose. Comment on this clone: Which antigen it targets is not known. Nothing much larger sits one base from this clone, and base qualities are not available.

The CDR3 regions of human TCRbeta chains were subjected to immunosequencing. The source study handled its data this way. TCRs in the repertoires were matched against a reference library of SARS-CoV-2-specific TCRs that had been generated with the MIRA antigen-specificity platform. Breadth meant the fraction of unique TCRs that were SARS-CoV-2-associated, whereas depth meant the fraction of total T cells that were SARS-CoV-2-associated. Each spike-specific TCR was assigned to its reactive spike region and to a CD4 or CD8 class using the MIRA data. Log10-transformed breadth and depth values were compared by one-way ANOVA with Sidak's multiple comparisons tests. As stored in TCRdb, this immuneACCESS dataset retains in-frame rearrangements with V and J assigned. A fraction of the clones does not appear; measured against another copy, unresolved V genes explain less than half of the discrepancy, and the remainder lacks a known reason. V, J and clone size are those of that table, while D and trimming were read from the DNA. This sample is represented by around 130,000 clones; around 91% of them were singletons. The ten largest clones represent over 1.5% of the sample.

The receptor was isolated from an adult in good health. The sequencing here drew on peripheral blood, taken on day 0 of AZD1222 vaccination.

The DNA sequence follows: TGTGCCTGGAGAGGGCAGGGGGGAATCGAAGCTTTCTTT. Translation gives CAWRGQGGIEAFF. The chain is made from TRBV30 and TRBJ1-1, with 7 bases aligning to TRBD1. CDR1 and CDR2, looked up from the germline V gene (reference sequence), are GTSNPN and SVGIG. The V end gives up 3 bases and the J end 8 bases, leaving 9 bases in the junction not matched to a gene. From its cysteine to its phenylalanine, the CDR3 spans 13 amino acids. This entry keeps only the CDR3 DNA: 39 bases, framed from base 1.